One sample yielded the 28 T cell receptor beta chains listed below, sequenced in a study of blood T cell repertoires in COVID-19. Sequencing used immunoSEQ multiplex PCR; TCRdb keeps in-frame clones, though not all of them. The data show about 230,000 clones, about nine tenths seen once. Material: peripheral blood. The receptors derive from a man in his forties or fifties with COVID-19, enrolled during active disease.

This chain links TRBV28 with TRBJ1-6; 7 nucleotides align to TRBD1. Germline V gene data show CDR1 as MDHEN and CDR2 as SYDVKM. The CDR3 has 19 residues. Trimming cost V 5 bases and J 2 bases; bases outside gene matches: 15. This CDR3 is CASSTPGQSIPTYNSPLHF. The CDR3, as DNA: TGTGCCAGCAGTACCCCGGGACAGTCGATCCCAACCTATAATTCACCCCTCCACTTT.

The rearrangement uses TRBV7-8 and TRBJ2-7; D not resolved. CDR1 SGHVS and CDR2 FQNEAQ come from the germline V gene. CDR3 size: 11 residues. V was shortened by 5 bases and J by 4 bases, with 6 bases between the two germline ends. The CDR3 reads CASSPSYEQYF. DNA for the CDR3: TGTGCCAGCAGCCCCTCTTACGAGCAGTACTTC.

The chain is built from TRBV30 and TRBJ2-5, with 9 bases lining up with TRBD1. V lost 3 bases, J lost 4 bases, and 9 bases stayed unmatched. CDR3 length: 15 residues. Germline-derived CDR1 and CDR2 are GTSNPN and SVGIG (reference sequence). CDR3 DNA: TGTGCCTGGAGAAAAACCGGGACAGGGATAGAGACCCAGTACTTC. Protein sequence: CAWRKTGTGIETQYF.

The CDR3 bases are TGTGCCAGTAGTATCCACAGGGATCAGCCCCAGCATTTT. Amino acid sequence: CASSIHRDQPQHF. This chain links TRBV19 with TRBJ1-5; D perhaps matches TRBD1 (6 bases). The CDR3 runs 13 residues. The germline V gene encodes CDR1 LNHDA and CDR2 SQIVND (reference sequence). Trimming stripped 3 bases from V and 5 bases from J, with 8 bases between.

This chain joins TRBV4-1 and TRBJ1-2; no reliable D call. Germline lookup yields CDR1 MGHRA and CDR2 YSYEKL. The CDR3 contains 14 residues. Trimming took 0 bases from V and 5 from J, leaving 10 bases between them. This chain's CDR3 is CASSQEASTYGYTF. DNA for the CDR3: TGCGCCAGCAGCCAAGAAGCTTCCACTTATGGCTACACCTTC.

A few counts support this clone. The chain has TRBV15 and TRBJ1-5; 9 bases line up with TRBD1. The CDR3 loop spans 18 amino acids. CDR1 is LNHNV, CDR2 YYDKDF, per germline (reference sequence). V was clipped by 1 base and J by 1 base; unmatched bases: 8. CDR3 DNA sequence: TGTGCCACCAGCAGAGGGTCTCTAGGACAGGGGAGCAATCAGCCCCAGCATTTT. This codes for CATSRGSLGQGSNQPQHF.

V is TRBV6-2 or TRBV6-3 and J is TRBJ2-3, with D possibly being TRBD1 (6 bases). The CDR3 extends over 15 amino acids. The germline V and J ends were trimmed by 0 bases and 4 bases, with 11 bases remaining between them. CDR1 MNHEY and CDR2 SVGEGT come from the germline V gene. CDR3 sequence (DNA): TGTGCCAGCAGTTACTCGACAGGAGGAGCAGATACGCAGTATTTT. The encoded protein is CASSYSTGGADTQYF.

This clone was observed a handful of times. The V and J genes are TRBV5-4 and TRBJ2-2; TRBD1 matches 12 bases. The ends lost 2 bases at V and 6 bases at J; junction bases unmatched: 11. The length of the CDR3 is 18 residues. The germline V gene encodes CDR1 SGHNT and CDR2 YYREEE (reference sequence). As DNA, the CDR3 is TGTGCCAGCAGCTTACCACTCTTGGGACAGGGGGCGTCCGGGGAGCTGTTTTTT. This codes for CASSLPLLGQGASGELFF.

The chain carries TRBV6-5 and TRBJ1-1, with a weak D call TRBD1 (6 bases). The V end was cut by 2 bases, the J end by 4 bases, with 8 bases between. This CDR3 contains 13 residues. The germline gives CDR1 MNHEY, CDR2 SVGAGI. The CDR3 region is CASSYGGATEAFF. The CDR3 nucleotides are TGTGCCAGCAGTTACGGGGGGGCCACTGAAGCTTTCTTT.

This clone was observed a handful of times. This CDR3 reads CASSPMTGAEKLFF. For the CDR3, the DNA is TGTGCCAGCAGCCCAATGACAGGGGCTGAAAAACTGTTTTTT. V usage is TRBV4-2 and J usage is TRBJ1-4, with TRBD1 identical over 8 bases. J gave up 7 bases and V 4 bases, and 5 bases lay outside the gene matches. The CDR3 extends over 14 amino acids. Germline lookup yields CDR1 LGHNA and CDR2 YNFKEQ.

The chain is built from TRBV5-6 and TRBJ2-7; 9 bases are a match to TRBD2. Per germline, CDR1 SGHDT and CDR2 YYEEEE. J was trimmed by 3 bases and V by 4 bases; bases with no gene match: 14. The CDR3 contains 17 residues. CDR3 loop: CASSESLTSGSLYEQYF. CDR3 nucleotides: TGTGCCAGCAGCGAGAGCCTGACTAGCGGCAGTCTCTACGAGCAGTACTTC.

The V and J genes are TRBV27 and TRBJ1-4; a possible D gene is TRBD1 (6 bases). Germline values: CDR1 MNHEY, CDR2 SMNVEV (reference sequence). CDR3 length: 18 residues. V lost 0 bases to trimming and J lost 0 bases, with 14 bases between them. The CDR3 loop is CASSLSRGGGTTNEKLFF. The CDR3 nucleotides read TGTGCCAGCAGTTTATCAAGGGGGGGAGGAACAACTAATGAAAAACTGTTTTTT.

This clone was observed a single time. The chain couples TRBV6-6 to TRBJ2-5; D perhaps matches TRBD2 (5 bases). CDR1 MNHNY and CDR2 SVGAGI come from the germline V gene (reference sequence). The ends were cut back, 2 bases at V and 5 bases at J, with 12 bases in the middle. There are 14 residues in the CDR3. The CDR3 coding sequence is TGTGCCAGCAGTTACGGATTGGAGCGGGAGACCCAGTACTTC. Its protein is CASSYGLERETQYF.

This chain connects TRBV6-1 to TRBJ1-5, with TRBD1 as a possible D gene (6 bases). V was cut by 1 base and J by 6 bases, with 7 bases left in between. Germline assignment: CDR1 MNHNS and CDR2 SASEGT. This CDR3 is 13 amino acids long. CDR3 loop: CASSEDRVQPQHF. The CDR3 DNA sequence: TGTGCCAGCAGTGAAGACAGGGTTCAGCCCCAGCATTTT.

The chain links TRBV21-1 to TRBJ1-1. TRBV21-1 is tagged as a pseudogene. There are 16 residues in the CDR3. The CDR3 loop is CASSNWGEGLNTEAFF. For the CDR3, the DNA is TGTGCCAGCAGCAATTGGGGGGAGGGGCTGAACACTGAAGCTTTCTTT.

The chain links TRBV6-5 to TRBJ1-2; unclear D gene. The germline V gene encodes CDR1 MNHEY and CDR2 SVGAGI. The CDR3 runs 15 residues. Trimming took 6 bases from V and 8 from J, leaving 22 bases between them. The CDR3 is CASSPVAVKSTGYTF. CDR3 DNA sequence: TGTGCCAGCAGCCCCGTAGCGGTTAAAAGTACCGGCTACACCTTC.

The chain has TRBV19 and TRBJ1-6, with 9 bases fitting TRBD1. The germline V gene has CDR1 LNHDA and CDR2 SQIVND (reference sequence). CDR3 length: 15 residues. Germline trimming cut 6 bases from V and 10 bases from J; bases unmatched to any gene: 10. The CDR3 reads CASSSGTGLYSPLHF. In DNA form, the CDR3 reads TGTGCCAGTAGCTCCGGGACAGGGTTATACTCACCCCTCCACTTT.

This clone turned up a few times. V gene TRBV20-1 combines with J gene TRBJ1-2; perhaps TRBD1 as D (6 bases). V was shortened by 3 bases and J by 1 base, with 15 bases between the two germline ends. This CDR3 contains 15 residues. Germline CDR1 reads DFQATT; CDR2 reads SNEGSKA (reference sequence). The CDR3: CSASFLFRGNYGYTF. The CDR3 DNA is TGCAGTGCTAGTTTTCTATTCAGGGGTAACTATGGCTACACCTTC.

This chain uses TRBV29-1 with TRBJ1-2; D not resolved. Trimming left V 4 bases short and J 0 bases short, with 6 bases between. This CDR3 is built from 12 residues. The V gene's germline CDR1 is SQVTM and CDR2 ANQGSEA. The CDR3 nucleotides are TGCAGCGTTGCAGCGACTAACTATGGCTACACCTTC. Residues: CSVAATNYGYTF.

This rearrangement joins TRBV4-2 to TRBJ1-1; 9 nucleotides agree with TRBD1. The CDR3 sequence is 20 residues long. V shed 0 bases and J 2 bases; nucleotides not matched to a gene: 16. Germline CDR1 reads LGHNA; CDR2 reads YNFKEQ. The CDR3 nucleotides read TGTGCCAGCAGCCAAGATTGGGTAGGGTCGTGGGGACAGGGAAACACTGAAGCTTTCTTT. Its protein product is CASSQDWVGSWGQGNTEAFF.

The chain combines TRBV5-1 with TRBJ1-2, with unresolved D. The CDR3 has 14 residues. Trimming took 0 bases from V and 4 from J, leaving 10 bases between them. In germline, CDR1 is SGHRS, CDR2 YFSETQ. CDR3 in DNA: TGCGCCAGCAGCTTGGGCGGAGGGTCCTATGGCTACACCTTC. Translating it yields CASSLGGGSYGYTF.

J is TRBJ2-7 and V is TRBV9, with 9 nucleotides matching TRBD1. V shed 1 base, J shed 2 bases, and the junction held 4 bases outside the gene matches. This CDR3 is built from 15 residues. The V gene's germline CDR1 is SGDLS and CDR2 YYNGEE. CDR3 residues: CASSVTGTGTYEQYF. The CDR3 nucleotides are TGTGCCAGCAGCGTAACCGGGACAGGGACCTACGAGCAGTACTTC.

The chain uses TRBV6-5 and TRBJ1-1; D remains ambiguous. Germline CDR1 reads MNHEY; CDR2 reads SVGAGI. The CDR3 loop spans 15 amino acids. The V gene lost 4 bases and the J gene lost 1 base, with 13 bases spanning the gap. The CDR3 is CASSWMGRANTEAFF. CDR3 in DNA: TGTGCCAGCAGTTGGATGGGGAGGGCGAACACTGAAGCTTTCTTT.

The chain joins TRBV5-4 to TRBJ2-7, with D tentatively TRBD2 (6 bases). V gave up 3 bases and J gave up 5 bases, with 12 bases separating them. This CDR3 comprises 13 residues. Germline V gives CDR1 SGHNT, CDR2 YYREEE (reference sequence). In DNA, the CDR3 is TGTGCCAGCAGCTGGTCCGGGACTGACGAGCAGTACTTC. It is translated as CASSWSGTDEQYF.

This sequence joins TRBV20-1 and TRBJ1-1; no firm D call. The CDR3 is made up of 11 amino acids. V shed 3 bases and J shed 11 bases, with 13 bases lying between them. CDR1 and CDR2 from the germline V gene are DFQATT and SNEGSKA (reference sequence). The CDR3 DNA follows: TGCAGTGCTAGCCGAGGTTTGCGCGCTTTCTTT. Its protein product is CSASRGLRAFF.

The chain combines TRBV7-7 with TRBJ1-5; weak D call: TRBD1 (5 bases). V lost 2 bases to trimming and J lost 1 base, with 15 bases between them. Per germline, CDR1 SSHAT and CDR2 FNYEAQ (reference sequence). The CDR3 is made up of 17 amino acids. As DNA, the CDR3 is TGTGCCAGCAGCTTAAGGGCAGGGTCAGGGAGCAATCAGCCCCAGCATTTT. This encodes CASSLRAGSGSNQPQHF.

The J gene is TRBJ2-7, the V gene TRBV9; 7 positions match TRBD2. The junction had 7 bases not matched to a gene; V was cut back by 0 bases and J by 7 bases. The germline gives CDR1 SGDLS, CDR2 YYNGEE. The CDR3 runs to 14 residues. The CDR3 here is CASSVGEGPREQYF. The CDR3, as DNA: TGTGCCAGCAGCGTAGGGGAGGGACCACGAGAGCAGTACTTC.

Here the CDR3 reads CASSRSGRTAGELFF. CDR3 DNA sequence: TGTGCCAGCAGCCGTAGCGGGAGGACAGCCGGGGAGCTGTTTTTT. The J gene is TRBJ2-2, the V gene TRBV7-2; TRBD2 agrees at 10 bases. The CDR3 extends over 15 amino acids. Germline V gene lookup returns CDR1 SGHTA and CDR2 FQGNSA. V lost 5 bases, J lost 6 bases, and 6 bases stayed unmatched.